This T cell receptor beta chain was identified in a study of T cell responses to AZD1222 COVID-19 vaccine. Repertoires were generated with immunoSEQ multiplex PCR, while TCRdb's copy carries only in-frame clones and drops some. The sample holds around 200,000 clones, 88% seen once. To note about this clone: The target antigen is unknown.

Broader study findings: The study found vaccine-associated CD4 TCRs spanning spike, dominant at 160-218 and 743-854. Unmutated regions of variants are reportedly targeted by nearly half of spike-specific TCRs. When two AZD1222 doses had been given, Spike-specific TCR breadth and depth rose.

The sequencing used peripheral blood, collected 28 days after the second AZD1222 dose. The TCR sequence derives from an adult who received the AZD1222 COVID-19 vaccine.

The DNA of the CDR3 is TGCAGCGTTGAAGATCGGAGGGGCATGAACACTGAAGCTTTCTTT. Translating gives CSVEDRRGMNTEAFF. The chain is built from TRBV29-1 and TRBJ1-1, with D perhaps TRBD1 (5 bases). This CDR3 spans 15 amino acids. V was shortened by 0 bases and J by 0 bases, with 11 bases between the two germline ends. Per germline, CDR1 SQVTM and CDR2 ANQGSEA.